The present entry profiles one T cell receptor beta chain with its context. This clone was seen once. It has no known antigen specificity. The record has no base qualities; no much larger clone is one base away. This entry belongs to a study of cytomegalovirus exposure and HLA in healthy donors (dated by TCRdb to about 2017). For the study in its entirety: In an earlier analysis of fewer than 750 of the donors, 250 to 350 Gb of sequence data and 95 million to 130 million unique TCR beta sequences from about 179 million T cells were reported. Of the roughly 400 genotyped donors, approximately 83% fell in the genetic ancestry cluster associated with self-reported Caucasian donors. Every repertoire in the discovery cohort had been generated on one and the same sequencing platform. High-throughput TCR immunosequencing, statistical association of individual TCRs with disease status, and machine learning were combined to predict cytomegalovirus infection status. Rather than drawing on any new phenotypic data, the later analysis identified candidate immune exposures from TCR beta sequences and the way those sequences occurred across donors. To study patterns of TCR occurrence, a later analysis re-analyzed previously published TCR beta repertoires from hundreds of donors and added high-resolution HLA genotyping. In a later genetic analysis, genome-wide SNP genotypes for about 55% of the roughly 700 donors were used, and that subset was treated as a discovery cohort. On average, around 240,000 unique TCR beta nucleotide sequences were sequenced per donor among fewer than 500 genotyped donors of the cohort, with roughly a sixth of those sequences being non-productive. Four to six DR-DQ haplotypes were handled as single units for association and clustering, since linkage in the cohort was strong. An earlier analysis of 587 of the donors used high-throughput TCR beta sequencing to judge whether each TCR beta V gene segment behaved as functional or pseudogenic. Class I and class II HLA loci were covered by the typing at four-digit resolution. An early release that covered about 600 HLA-typed donors contained approximately 300 gigabases of sequencing data and roughly 84 million unique TCR sequences. The number of donors typed differed by locus, with 629-630 for A, B, C, DRB1 and DQB1, roughly 520 for DQA1, 600 to 610 for DPA1, and some 470 for DPB1. The study aimed to test whether signatures of past pathogen exposure could be identified by cataloging public T cell receptors. A separate validation cohort of 90 to 150 different subjects was used in addition to the 666-subject first cohort. Using immunosequencing, the study profiled T cell repertoires from about 620 subjects and related those repertoires to cytomegalovirus serostatus. Donor age, sex, ethnicity and CMV serostatus were collected together with the repertoire data. General findings and caveats noted by the study authors: The earlier analysis of fewer than 750 of the donors excluded over 15 rarely observed V segments, including chromosome 9 orphons, because counts were too low. In a later genetic analysis, fewer N-insertions in productive TCRs were reported among donors in an Asian-associated ancestry cluster than the approximately 710-donor mean. In a later analysis, TCR association rates were found to vary across HLA loci, with the most associated TCRs seen for DRB1 alleles and the fewest for HLA-C alleles. A later analysis associated 15,000 to 20,000 TCR beta sequences with specific HLA alleles at a false discovery rate of 0.05. CMV serostatus was the only immune exposure information available for the cohort. In an earlier analysis of some 640 of the donors, most TCR beta V segments were observed in productive rearrangements about 90% or about 30% of the time, broadly matching IMGT annotations. In a later analysis, most CMV-associated TCR beta chains were found to appear HLA-restricted, with HLA associations seemingly driven largely by CMV exposure. A few of the identified cytomegalovirus-associated TCR beta chains were confirmed in vitro to be specific for cytomegalovirus antigens. Linkage disequilibrium might explain the correlated functional status among segregating V segments, but an unknown experimental factor could not be excluded. According to the authors, the approach could potentially be generalized to other disease states and immunological phenotypes. When HLA alleles, especially DR and DQ, strongly co-occurred, TCR associations were difficult to assign to individual alleles. Compared with equally common non-associated chains, HLA-associated TCR beta chains in a later analysis were more clonally expanded and had lower generation probabilities. In the study, 150 to 200 TCR beta chains were listed as associated with cytomegalovirus. The 87-base-pair reads could not distinguish some IMGT-functional V segments, including TRBV6-2 and TRBV6-3, so those segments were excluded. Roughly uniform sequencing depth across donors was assumed in presence/absence analyses, although this assumption may not hold. In a later genetic analysis, a missense DCLRE1C variant was associated with V-gene and J-gene trimming of TCR beta chains, and the association was replicated in an independent cohort. A group of highly shared sequence variants was considered likely to be a technical artifact of the sequencing pipeline. Only TCR beta chains were sequenced in this cohort, and the absence of alpha or paired-chain data limited detectable features. Most TCR sequences were observed very rarely across donors, whereas some public TCRs were present in many individuals. HLA typing was unavailable for some donors at each locus, so association tests used only the typed subset. The classifier was reported to diagnose cytomegalovirus status with high specificity and sensitivity in both the original and validation cohorts. In a later analysis, several top co-occurrence clusters were reported to appear linked to parvovirus B19, influenza, CMV and Epstein-Barr virus. A further reported finding was that TCR beta sequences accurately predicted the HLA-A and HLA-B alleles for most subjects in the first cohort.

In total, approximately 690 healthy bone marrow donors made up the cohort. At the time of sampling, every cohort member was nominally healthy, though immune exposures that went unrecorded were likely present. The donor was CMV seronegative and belonged to the group of 350 or so seronegative cohort members. Every donor gave a peripheral blood sample, and the peripheral blood mononuclear cells from that sample were used for TCR beta sequencing. Genomic DNA extraction from the blood cell samples was performed with the Qiagen DNeasy Blood Extraction Kit. Germline trimming amounts to 6 bases on V and 6 bases on J, with 11 as the count of junction bases outside the gene matches. There are 16 amino acids in the CDR3, from cysteine to phenylalanine inclusive. The only DNA kept is the CDR3, 48 bases in frame from the first base. CDR1 and CDR2 were assigned from the germline V gene as MDHEN and SYDVKM. The library was produced with the immunoSEQ multiplex PCR assay. For the multiplex PCR, a mixture combining 60 forward primers for TCR Vbeta segments and 13 reverse primers for TCR Jbeta segments was used. The CDR3 region of rearranged TCR beta genes was amplified from genomic DNA by a multiplex PCR assay. On the Illumina HiSeq System, the amplified TCR beta libraries were sequenced as 87-base-pair reads. On the study's bioinformatics: A later analysis counted some 80 million unique TCR beta chains across the 640 or so repertoires, and around 12 million of these chains were shared by at least two donors. Raw reads were error-corrected and collapsed into unique sequences with a nearest-neighbor algorithm that merged closely related sequences to remove PCR and sequencing errors. V, D and J gene segments were assigned by aligning CDR3 sequences to IMGT reference sequences. For a sequence to be retained, a match of at least six nucleotides to both a V gene segment and a J gene segment was required. Rearrangements were called productive when the CDR3 lacked stop codons and stayed in frame with V and J; all others were non-productive. CDR3 was defined according to IMGT convention as the region running from the second conserved V-encoded cysteine to the conserved J-encoded phenylalanine. The earlier analysis of roughly 590 of the donors excluded any sequence lacking an unambiguous match to a single V gene segment. In an earlier analysis of about 590 of the donors, a V segment was called functional when productive rearrangements were above 56.7%, and segregating when the standard deviation between donors exceeded 5%. A statistical classification framework was built to diagnose cytomegalovirus status from the catalog of TCR beta chain sequences. In a later analysis, TCR nucleotide sequences were compared against IMGT/GENE-DB human TR gene sequences so that V and J genes could be assigned. In a later analysis, CDR3 sequences and most-parsimonious VDJ recombination scenarios were assigned using the TCRdist pipeline. A later analysis defined each TCR beta chain by its CDR3 amino acid sequence plus V-gene family, and excluded reads lacking a unique V-gene family. In a later analysis, fewer than 650 highly shared, low-generation-probability nucleotide sequences were removed to address suspected cross-contamination and a sequencing artifact. For each public chain, a later analysis derived a clonal expansion index from normalized ranks of inferred template counts within each repertoire. In a later analysis, generation probabilities were computed using a VDJ recombination model fitted to out-of-frame rearrangements, and the results were checked against IGoR. A later analysis scored TCR-TCR, TCR-HLA and TCR-CMV co-occurrence with hypergeometric tests, applying a repertoire-size bias correction to TCR pairs. To estimate false discovery rates, a later analysis permuted the HLA or CMV assignments 20 times. In a later analysis, co-occurring TCRs were grouped using DBSCAN, with TCRdist sequence similarity added in when clustering inside HLA-allele-positive subsets. For co-occurrence clustering, repertoires with fewer than 30,000 or more than 120,000 public chains were excluded, along with four to six repertoires with anomalous nucleotide sharing. The clones in this table, taken by TCRdb from immuneACCESS, are in-frame only. Not every clone is retained; where verified, under half of the shortfall comes from an unresolved V gene, and the cause of the rest is unknown. V and J calls and clone size are those listed in that table; D and trimming were worked out from the DNA. In this sample the table shows approximately 150,000 clones, around 84% of which occur a single time. The leading ten clones occupy almost 2.5% of the sample.

Sequencing was carried out using PBMCs. This chain is built from TRBV28 and TRBJ2-7, with 13 bases matching TRBD2. The sequence came from a boy aged 2 to 10 in good health and CMV-seronegative. The base sequence is TGTGCCAGCAGCCGGTTTCCGGGACTAGCGGGACGCGAGCAGTACTTC. It specifies CASSRFPGLAGREQYF.